The T cell receptor beta chain described here comes from a study of T cell clones after liver transplantation. This table comes from immunoSEQ multiplex PCR, and its TCRdb copy is limited to in-frame clones, with some not included. The repertoire holds under 150,000 clones, with 90% as singletons. The V and J ends lost 6 bases and 3 bases respectively, with 11 bases between them. This CDR3 spans 13 amino acids. The V gene's germline CDR1 is MDHEN and CDR2 SYDVKM. The TCR sequence derives from a human patient who received a liver transplant. Some T cells may be the graft donor's. The chain links TRBV28 to TRBJ2-5; D possibly uses TRBD1 or TRBD2 (5 bases each). The sequencing used CD4+ T cells from blood, collected 12 months after liver transplant. Here the CDR3 DNA reads TGTGCCAGCAGAGATGGGGGAGAAGAGACCCAGTACTTC. Residues: CASRDGGEETQYF.